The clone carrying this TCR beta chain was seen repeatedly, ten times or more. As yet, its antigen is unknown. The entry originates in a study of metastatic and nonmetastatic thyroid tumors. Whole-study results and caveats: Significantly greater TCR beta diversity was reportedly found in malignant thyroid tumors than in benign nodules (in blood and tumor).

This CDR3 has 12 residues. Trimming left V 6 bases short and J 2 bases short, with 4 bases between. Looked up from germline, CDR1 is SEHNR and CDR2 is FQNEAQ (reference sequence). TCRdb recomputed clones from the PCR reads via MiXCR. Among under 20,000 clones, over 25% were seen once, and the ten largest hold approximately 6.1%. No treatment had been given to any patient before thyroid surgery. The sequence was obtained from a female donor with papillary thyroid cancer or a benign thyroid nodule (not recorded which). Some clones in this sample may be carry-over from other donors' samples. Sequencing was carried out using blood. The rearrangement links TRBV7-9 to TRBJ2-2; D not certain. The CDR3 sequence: CASRGNTGELFF. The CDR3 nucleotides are TGTGCCAGCAGGGGTAACACCGGGGAGCTGTTTTTT.